This T cell receptor beta chain comes out of a study of cytomegalovirus exposure and HLA in healthy donors. With regard to this clone: Antigen specificity is unknown.

Study-level findings and limits: Sequencing had likely introduced a cluster of highly shared sequence variants as an artifact. Reported results showed that the classifier diagnosed cytomegalovirus status with high specificity and sensitivity. In an earlier analysis, about 87% or about 30%: the productive usage of most TCR beta V segments.

The PCR used 60 Vbeta and 13 Jbeta primers. Measured with immunoSEQ multiplex PCR; TCRdb has only the in-frame clones, and not every one. The table lists roughly 200,000 clones, approximately 82% of them singletons. The CDR3 totals 19 residues. V lost 1 base and J lost 0; bases outside the gene matches: 8. CDR1 SGHVS and CDR2 FQNEAQ come from the germline V gene. Sequencing was done on a sample of PBMCs. The TCR originated in a man younger than 35 in good health and CMV-seronegative. The chain is built from TRBV7-8 and TRBJ2-2, with 10 bases lining up with TRBD2. Here the CDR3 reads CASSLVGLAGETNTGELFF. CDR3 nucleotides: TGTGCCAGCAGCTTAGTAGGCCTAGCGGGAGAAACGAACACCGGGGAGCTGTTTTTT. The whole variable domain, remainder taken from reference TRBV7-8 and TRBJ2-2, is GAGVSQSPRYKVAKRGQDVALRCDPISGHVSLFWYQQALGQGPEFLTYFQNEAQLDKSGLPSDRFFAERPEGSVSTLKIQRTQQEDSAVYLCASSLVGLAGETNTGELFFGEGSRLTVL.